Listed here are 27 T cell receptor beta chains from one sample, sequenced in a study of cytomegalovirus exposure and HLA in healthy donors. The PCR ran on 60 Vbeta and 13 Jbeta primers. This table comes from immunoSEQ multiplex PCR, and its TCRdb copy is limited to in-frame clones, with some not included. The sample has some 140,000 clones, around 72% seen once; the top ten hold roughly 1.3%. The material sequenced was PBMCs. These receptor sequences come from a middle-aged woman in good health and CMV-seronegative.

This clone was detected only once. The V call is TRBV4-1, the J call TRBJ2-1; 7 bases align to TRBD1. In germline, CDR1 is MGHRA, CDR2 YSYEKL. The V gene end was trimmed by 3 bases and the J gene end by 9 bases; junction bases not matched to a gene: 5. This CDR3 comprises 13 residues. CDR3 region: CASSQAGGCEQFF. The CDR3 DNA follows: TGCGCCAGCAGCCAGGCAGGGGGATGTGAGCAGTTCTTC.

This clone was detected many times. This sequence joins TRBV10-3 and TRBJ1-1; tentative D call: TRBD1 (5 bases). Germline CDR1 and CDR2: ENHRY and SYGVKD. The CDR3 length is 13 residues. Trimming took 6 bases from V and 1 from J, leaving 9 bases between them. CDR3 loop: CAISLQANTEAFF. In DNA form, the CDR3 reads TGTGCCATCAGCTTACAGGCGAACACTGAAGCTTTCTTT.

This clone occurred a few times. V is TRBV4-1 and J is TRBJ1-3; possibly TRBD1 for D (5 bases). Trimming removed 0 bases at V and 4 bases at J, with 13 bases between. Germline CDR1 MGHRA, CDR2 YSYEKL. This CDR3 comprises 16 residues. This chain's CDR3 is CASSQDPQGSGNTIYF. CDR3 nucleotide sequence: TGCGCCAGCAGCCAAGATCCTCAGGGATCCGGAAACACCATATATTTT.

This chain links TRBV9 with TRBJ2-3, with TRBD2 identical over 9 bases. The CDR3 length is 18 residues. Germline V gene data show CDR1 as SGDLS and CDR2 as YYNGEE. V was pared by 4 bases and J by 5 bases, with 17 bases of the junction left unmatched. The CDR3 loop reads CASSPRGTSRVKQDTQYF. The CDR3 DNA reads as TGTGCCAGCAGCCCGAGGGGGACTAGCCGAGTGAAACAAGATACGCAGTATTTT. Drawing the rest from reference TRBV9 and TRBJ2-3, the complete variable domain is DSGVTQTPKHLITATGQRVTLRCSPRSGDLSVYWYQQSLDQGLQFLIQYYNGEERAKGNILERFSAQQFPDLHSELNLSSLELGDSALYFCASSPRGTSRVKQDTQYFGPGTRLTVL.

The J gene is TRBJ1-2, the V gene TRBV4-3; D gene ambiguous. Germline V gene sequence: CDR1 LGHNA, CDR2 YSLEER. There are 17 residues in the CDR3. The V gene lost 0 bases and the J gene lost 7 bases, with 21 bases spanning the gap. CDR3 DNA: TGCGCCAGCAGCCAAGAAAGGCCAGGCCTCGGTATTCTTGGCTACACCTTC. It specifies CASSQERPGLGILGYTF.

V and J are TRBV21-1 and TRBJ1-1; the D call TRBD1 from the table was never checked on the DNA. TRBV21-1 has pseudogene status. This CDR3 spans 17 amino acids. The CDR3 nucleotides are TGTGCCAGCAGCAATGGGTACTGGGGACAAATGAACACTGAAGCTTTCTTT. This encodes CASSNGYWGQMNTEAFF.

This clone was seen a handful of times. This rearrangement joins TRBV6-1 to TRBJ1-4; 8 bases agree with TRBD1. Per germline, CDR1 MNHNS and CDR2 SASEGT. V was clipped by 7 bases and J by 7 bases; unmatched bases: 8. The CDR3 has 14 residues. The CDR3, as DNA: TGTGCCAGCACTCAGGCAGGGGGCAGTGAAAAACTGTTTTTT. Its translation: CASTQAGGSEKLFF.

The V call is TRBV7-8, the J call TRBJ2-6; TRBD1 matches at 10 bases. Germline trimming cut 4 bases from V and 0 bases from J; bases unmatched to any gene: 12. CDR1 and CDR2 from the germline V gene are SGHVS and FQNEAQ. The CDR3 sequence is 20 residues long. The CDR3 nucleotides read TGTGCCAGCAGCTCTAAAGGCCCGGGACAGGGGTTCTCTGGGGCCAACGTCCTGACTTTC. This gives the protein CASSSKGPGQGFSGANVLTF.

The V call is TRBV29-1, the J call TRBJ1-4; TRBD1 is a possible D gene (6 bases). This CDR3 contains 11 residues. Looked up from germline, CDR1 is SQVTM and CDR2 is ANQGSEA. The V end was cut by 7 bases, the J end by 8 bases, with 11 bases between. The CDR3 DNA is TGCAGCGCAGGGGTAAAAGAAAAACTGTTTTTT. It translates to CSAGVKEKLFF.

The gene calls are TRBV18 and TRBJ2-1, with 12 bases lining up with TRBD2. V lost 4 bases, J lost 9 bases, and 7 bases stayed unmatched. The CDR3 is 15 amino acids. Germline assignment: CDR1 KGHSH and CDR2 LQKENI. DNA of the CDR3: TGTGCCAGCTCACAAGCTAGCGGGGGGGCCCCTGAGCAGTTCTTC. As protein: CASSQASGGAPEQFF. Full variable domain (remainder filled in from reference TRBV18 and TRBJ2-1): NAGVMQNPRHLVRRRGQEARLRCSPMKGHSHVYWYRQLPEEGLKFMVYLQKENIIDESGMPKERFSAEFPKEGPSILRIQQVVRGDSAAYFCASSQASGGAPEQFFGPGTRLTVL.

The chain carries TRBV27 and TRBJ2-7; 7 bases match TRBD1. CDR1 and CDR2 from the germline V gene are MNHEY and SMNVEV (reference sequence). V shed 4 bases, J shed 4 bases, and the junction held 10 bases outside the gene matches. This CDR3 has 15 residues. Written as DNA, the CDR3 is TGTGCCAGCAGTTATAAAGGGGGCTCGTTGTACGAGCAGTACTTC. Amino acid sequence: CASSYKGGSLYEQYF.

This chain joins TRBV7-9 and TRBJ2-7; D might be TRBD1 (5 bases). This CDR3 is 13 amino acids long. Per germline, CDR1 SEHNR and CDR2 FQNEAQ (reference sequence). Trimming pared 3 bases from V and 4 bases from J, leaving 10 bases between. CDR3 nucleotides: TGTGCCAGCAGCTTCAGGCAGGGTTACGAGCAGTACGTC. Its protein product is CASSFRQGYEQYV.

This chain uses TRBV2 with TRBJ2-3, with a possible D match to TRBD2 (6 bases). The V end was cut by 4 bases, the J end by 4 bases, with 15 bases between. Germline CDR1 reads SNHLY; CDR2 reads FYNNEI. The CDR3 spans 15 residues. CDR3 region: CASSGGGTTADTQYF. As DNA, the CDR3 is TGTGCCAGCAGTGGGGGCGGGACCACGGCAGATACGCAGTATTTT.

The chain has TRBV6-5 and TRBJ1-2, with no clear D. The V gene lost 4 bases and the J gene lost 2 bases, with 11 bases spanning the gap. The CDR3 spans 14 residues. CDR1 is MNHEY, CDR2 SVGAGI, per germline. CDR3 nucleotide sequence: TGTGCCAGCAGTTCTCAGTCGGGGAACTATGGCTACACCTTC. As protein: CASSSQSGNYGYTF.

The chain is built from TRBV5-1 and TRBJ2-5, with 8 bases fitting TRBD1. Per germline, CDR1 SGHRS and CDR2 YFSETQ. The CDR3 runs 16 residues. V lost 2 bases and J lost 2; bases outside the gene matches: 8. The CDR3 spells CASSLATRQGQETQYF. The CDR3 DNA sequence: TGCGCCAGCAGCTTAGCCACCAGACAGGGGCAAGAGACCCAGTACTTC.

This clone was detected once. This rearrangement joins TRBV2 to TRBJ2-3; TRBD1 agrees at 8 bases. Germline V lookup: CDR1 SNHLY, CDR2 FYNNEI. This CDR3 contains 14 residues. The V segment lost 3 bases and the J segment 2 bases; nucleotides outside the gene matches: 1. CDR3: CASSETGVTDTQYF. Written as DNA, the CDR3 is TGTGCCAGCAGTGAGACAGGGGTCACAGATACGCAGTATTTT.

This rearrangement joins TRBV11-1 to TRBJ1-2; 7 positions match TRBD1. Germline lookup yields CDR1 SGHAT and CDR2 FQDESV (reference sequence). This CDR3 contains 13 residues. J gave up 7 bases and V 5 bases, and 7 bases lay outside the gene matches. The CDR3 spells CASSPAGTAGYTF. The CDR3 coding sequence is TGTGCCAGCAGCCCAGCCGGGACAGCTGGCTACACCTTC.

The V and J genes are TRBV4-1 and TRBJ1-3, with D unresolved. This CDR3 spans 14 amino acids. With 1 base removed from V and 1 base from J, the gap between germline ends came to 5 bases. Looked up from germline, CDR1 is MGHRA and CDR2 is YSYEKL. The CDR3 DNA reads as TGCGCCAGCAGCCAAGTCAATTCTGGAAACACCATATATTTT. It is translated as CASSQVNSGNTIYF.

V usage is TRBV19 and J usage is TRBJ1-1, with 7 nucleotides matching TRBD1. The germline CDR1 and CDR2 sequences are LNHDA and SQIVND (reference sequence). This CDR3 spans 16 amino acids. Unmatched junction bases numbered 17, after V lost 6 bases and J lost 7 bases. The CDR3 is CASRPTGVSDRGEAFF. The CDR3 bases are TGTGCCAGTAGGCCCACAGGGGTGAGTGATCGTGGTGAAGCTTTCTTT.

The V and J genes are TRBV5-4 and TRBJ1-1; D possibly corresponds to TRBD1 (5 bases). Germline CDR1 and CDR2: SGHNT and YYREEE (reference sequence). With 4 bases removed from V and 5 bases from J, the gap between germline ends came to 15 bases. The CDR3 sequence is 14 residues long. The CDR3 coding sequence is TGTGCCAGCAGCCCCCCGACGGGGGGTACTGAAGCTTTCTTT. It codes for CASSPPTGGTEAFF.

This chain connects TRBV4-1 to TRBJ1-4; D gene ambiguous. The CDR3 is 12 residues long. In germline, CDR1 is MGHRA, CDR2 YSYEKL. The V gene lost 4 bases and the J gene lost 6 bases, with 6 bases spanning the gap. CDR3 sequence (DNA): TGCGCCAGCAGCCCCCTAGATGAAAAACTGTTTTTT. Encoded protein: CASSPLDEKLFF.

This clone was found a few times. At the DNA level, this CDR3 is encoded by other sequences in the same sample as well. In nucleotides, the CDR3 is TGTGCCAGCAGTTTAACTCCACCCTTTCGCGGGGGGTCTATACCGAGCTCCTACAATGAGCAGTTCTTC. Translated, it gives CASSLTPPFRGGSIPSSYNEQFF. The chain joins TRBV27 to TRBJ2-1, with 8 bases lining up with TRBD2. CDR1 and CDR2 (germline): MNHEY, SMNVEV (reference sequence). The junction had 24 bases not matched to a gene; V was cut back by 2 bases and J by 0 bases. The CDR3 covers 23 residues.

As regards this clone: In the same sample, other DNA sequences code for this CDR3. The chain combines TRBV7-9 with TRBJ1-1, with a weak D call TRBD1 (5 bases). The CDR3 spans 13 residues. Germline CDR1 and CDR2: SEHNR and FQNEAQ (reference sequence). V was shortened by 1 base and J by 3 bases, with 6 bases between the two germline ends. This chain's CDR3 is CASSLVRDTEAFF. For the CDR3, the DNA is TGTGCCAGCAGCTTAGTCAGGGACACTGAAGCTTTCTTT.

The chain uses TRBV7-6 and TRBJ2-2, with TRBD1 as a possible D gene (5 bases). Germline loops: CDR1 SGHVS, CDR2 FNYEAQ. Trimming stripped 5 bases from V and 5 bases from J, with 12 bases between. The CDR3 has 14 amino acids. The CDR3 protein is CASSLQGETGELFF. The CDR3 region has the DNA TGTGCCAGCAGCCTCCAAGGGGAAACCGGGGAGCTGTTTTTT.

This clone showed up just a few times. The genes are TRBV7-3 and TRBJ2-7; 9 bases align to TRBD2. With 1 base clipped from V and 4 bases from J, the junction kept 5 bases outside the gene matches. CDR1 and CDR2 from the germline V gene are SGHTA and FQGTGA. The CDR3 consists of 15 residues. CDR3 in DNA: TGTGCCAGCAGCTTAAGGGCGGGGGGGCCGTACGAGCAGTACTTC. This gives the protein CASSLRAGGPYEQYF.

This chain uses TRBV5-1 with TRBJ2-3; weak D call: TRBD2 (5 bases). Looked up from germline, CDR1 is SGHRS and CDR2 is YFSETQ. V shed 7 bases and J shed 1 base, with 13 bases lying between them. This CDR3 contains 14 residues. The CDR3 region is CASRIEGGTDTQYF. The CDR3 nucleotides read TGCGCCAGCCGCATTGAGGGAGGCACAGATACGCAGTATTTT.

This clone occurred a few times. The chain employs TRBV5-1 and TRBJ2-2; D uncertain. Germline CDR1 SGHRS, CDR2 YFSETQ. V dropped 2 bases and J dropped 1 base, with 12 bases sitting between them. This CDR3 is built from 16 residues. The CDR3 here is CASSFYIRQNTGELFF. DNA for the CDR3: TGCGCCAGCAGCTTCTATATACGACAGAACACCGGGGAGCTGTTTTTT.